A selection of T cell receptor beta chains follows, all from one sample in a study of T cell repertoires in cytomegalovirus infection. Their antigens are not known. One entry per CDR3 protein, called by TCRdb with MiXCR from the reads. The sample yields around 900,000 distinct CDR3 sequences, more than 25% seen once. The source was cultured CD8+ T cells from PBMCs, collected from culture after CMV antigen stimulation. Every receptor here comes from a human donor in good health (CMV status not recorded). Some clones in this sample may be carry-over from other donors' samples. CDR3s include the opening cysteine and the closing phenylalanine or tryptophan. D genes are given only for firm matches. Clone size appears in some rows only: once, few, many, or a class for an expanded clone.

V gene	J gene	D gene	clone size	CDR3 DNA	CDR3 protein
TRBV7-2	TRBJ1-1	TRBD1	few	TGTGCCAGCAGCTTAATGGGACAGTTCACTGAAGCTTTCTTT	CASSLMGQFTEAFF
TRBV2	TRBJ1-1	-	-	TGTGCCAGCATGCCGTCCTTAGGGGACACTGAAGCTTTCTTT	CASMPSLGDTEAFF
TRBV19	TRBJ1-1	TRBD1	many	TGTGCCAGTAGTCCGGGCAGGGGGATGAACACTGAAGCTTTCTTT	CASSPGRGMNTEAFF
TRBV11-3	TRBJ1-5	TRBD1	-	TGTGCCAGCAGCTACTACTCAGGGGGAAGACAGCCCCAGCATTTT	CASSYYSGGRQPQHF
TRBV10-3	TRBJ2-3	-	-	TGTGCCATCAGTGAGGGGAGCTCTAGCACAGATACGCAGTATTTT	CAISEGSSSTDTQYF
TRBV5-1	TRBJ1-2	-	-	TGCGCCAGCAGCTTAGACTTAGACTATGGCTACACCTTC	CASSLDLDYGYTF
TRBV20-1	TRBJ2-3	TRBD2	-	TGCAGTGCTAGTGTCCGGCTAGCGGGGGCCAGGGTCCGCACAGATACGCAGTATTTT	CSASVRLAGARVRTDTQYF
TRBV28	TRBJ2-1	TRBD1	-	TGTGCCAGCAGCCTGGGGACAGGGAGGGTCGATGAGCAGTTCTTC	CASSLGTGRVDEQFF
TRBV7-9	TRBJ2-1	TRBD2	few	TGTGCCAGCAGCTTCGGGGGCCTAGCGGGGGGCTACAATGAGCAGTTCTTC	CASSFGGLAGGYNEQFF
TRBV7-6	TRBJ1-5	-	-	TGTGACAGCAGCCTTAATCAGGGAAAATCGAGGGAAGGCAATCAGCCCCAGCATTTT	CDSSLNQGKSREGNQPQHF
TRBV7-9	TRBJ1-2	TRBD1	-	TGTGCCAGCAGCCGGACAGGGAAAAAGTATGGCTACACCTTC	CASSRTGKKYGYTF
TRBV19	TRBJ2-5	-	few	TGTGCCAGTATGGATGGAGACAGGCACCAAGAGACCCAGTACTTC	CASMDGDRHQETQYF
TRBV19	TRBJ2-3	-	-	TGTGCCAGTAGTATGCTGGGGATCAGCACAGATACGCAGTATTTT	CASSMLGISTDTQYF
TRBV7-9	TRBJ1-1	TRBD1	-	TGTGCCAGCAGCTTAGTTGACAGGGAGACTGAAGCTTTCTTT	CASSLVDRETEAFF
TRBV9	TRBJ1-4	-	many	TGTGCCAGCAGCCCAGGAGGAAAACTGTTTTTT	CASSPGGKLFF
TRBV5-4	TRBJ2-2	-	-	TGTGCCAGCAGCTTGGAGCCGAGCGGGGAGCTGTTTTTT	CASSLEPSGELFF
TRBV27	TRBJ2-3	-	-	TGTGCCAGCAGTCTCCTCCTGCCGGGAGATACGCAGTATTTT	CASSLLLPGDTQYF
TRBV4-1	TRBJ2-1	-	-	TGCGCCAGCAGCCCTTCCTGGGCTAATGAGCAGTTCTTC	CASSPSWANEQFF
TRBV6-5	TRBJ2-3	-	-	TGTGCCAGCAGTTACTCGACCGGGGGCCTAACAGATACGCAGTATTTT	CASSYSTGGLTDTQYF
TRBV20-1	TRBJ1-5	-	-	TGCAGTGCTAGAGGTGATGTGGGGTCCAATCAGCCCCAGCATTTT	CSARGDVGSNQPQHF
TRBV14	TRBJ1-4	TRBD1	-	TGTGCCAGCAGCCAAACCGGGACAGGGGCAGAAAAACTGTTTTTT	CASSQTGTGAEKLFF
TRBV6-7	TRBJ1-5	-	-	TGTGCCAGCAGCCAGCGGGACCCCCGCCCTTATAGCAATCAGCCCCAGCATTTT	CASSQRDPRPYSNQPQHF
TRBV6-1	TRBJ1-1	-	-	TGTGCCAGCAGTGAAAATGACAGCTTGAACACTGAAGCTTTCTTT	CASSENDSLNTEAFF
TRBV7-9	TRBJ1-1	-	few	TGTGCCAGGAGACCTCTGGGCACTGAAGCTTTCTTT	CARRPLGTEAFF
TRBV5-6	TRBJ1-2	-	-	TGTGCCAGCAGCTTGGATTCGGAGGGGATCTATGGCTACACCTTC	CASSLDSEGIYGYTF
TRBV7-2	TRBJ2-3	TRBD2	many	TGTGCCAGCAGCTTGTTTCATGCGGGGGGAGGAACAGATACGCAGTATTTT	CASSLFHAGGGTDTQYF
TRBV7-6	TRBJ2-7	-	-	TGTGCCAGCAGCCACACGGGGGCAGAATCCCGACTTTATCCTGAGCAGTACTTC	CASSHTGAESRLYPEQYF
TRBV27	TRBJ1-2	TRBD1	once	TGTGCCAGCAGTTTTTCGACAGGGACCCTTAACTATGGCTACACCTTC	CASSFSTGTLNYGYTF
TRBV7-9	TRBJ2-4	-	few	TGTGCCAGCAGCCCTGCAGGGGCATTC	CASSPAGAF
TRBV20-1	TRBJ2-1	TRBD2	-	TGCAGTGCCTCGGTCGGACTAGCGGGGGGACTCTCCTACAATGAGCAGTTCTTC	CSASVGLAGGLSYNEQFF
TRBV4-1	TRBJ1-5	-	-	TGCGCCAGCAGCCTGGGACCCCCCTACCAGCCCCAGCATTTT	CASSLGPPYQPQHF
TRBV12-3/TRBV12-4	TRBJ2-6	-	-	TGTGCCACTGGGGCCAACGTCCTGACTTTC	CATGANVLTF
TRBV7-3	TRBJ2-5	TRBD1	-	TGTGCCAGCAGCTTAGTTCCCGGGACAGAGGGTACCCAGTACTTC	CASSLVPGTEGTQYF
TRBV9	TRBJ2-2	-	-	TGTGCCAGCAGCGTAGGGCGGCAGACGGTTCTTACCGGGGAGCTGTTTTTT	CASSVGRQTVLTGELFF
TRBV12-3/TRBV12-4	TRBJ2-7	TRBD2	-	TGTGTCAGGCCAGGGAGGGGCGCCGAGCAGTACTTC	CVRPGRGAEQYF
TRBV20-1	TRBJ2-1	TRBD2	few	TGCAGTGCTAGAGGCTACACCGGGACTAGCGGTTCGCATGAGCAGTTCTTC	CSARGYTGTSGSHEQFF
TRBV7-9	TRBJ2-1	TRBD2	-	TGTGCCAGCAGCTTACCTCCCACTAGCGGGGGGGCGAATGAGCAGTTCTTC	CASSLPPTSGGANEQFF
TRBV2	TRBJ1-1	TRBD1	-	TGTGCCAGCAGTAACGACAGGGCGAACACTGAAGCTTTCTTT	CASSNDRANTEAFF
TRBV19	TRBJ2-2	-	-	TGTGCCAGTAGTATAGCGGGGGACACCGGGGAGCTGTTTTTT	CASSIAGDTGELFF
TRBV7-2	TRBJ2-3	-	many	TGTGCCAGCAGCTTAGTCGGGACCGAAAGATCAGATACGCAGTATTTT	CASSLVGTERSDTQYF
TRBV4-2	TRBJ2-7	-	-	TGTGCCAGCAGCCAAGGAGTGACAGGAGCTTCGGAGCAGTACTTC	CASSQGVTGASEQYF
TRBV6-5	TRBJ1-1	-	once	TGTGCCAGCGTGGGGGTACAGATCCGAGGAGCTTTCTTT	CASVGVQIRGAFF
TRBV28	TRBJ2-3	-	-	TGTGTCAGCACCCTATCTGGGGCCCAACGGGATACGCAGTATTTT	CVSTLSGAQRDTQYF
TRBV27	TRBJ2-5	TRBD2	few	TGTGCCAGCAGTTTTGGGACTAGCGGGGAGACCCAGTACTTC	CASSFGTSGETQYF
TRBV20-1	TRBJ1-3	-	few	TGCAGTGCTAGGGGCCCGGGCCCCTCTGGAAACACCATATATTTT	CSARGPGPSGNTIYF
TRBV12-3/TRBV12-4	TRBJ2-3	-	-	TGTGCCAGCAGTTCTTCCGGGTCAGGCCTCACAGATACGCAGTATTTT	CASSSSGSGLTDTQYF
TRBV7-9	TRBJ2-1	-	few	TGTGCCAGCAGCTTAATTCCTGGGGCAAATGAGCAGTTCTTC	CASSLIPGANEQFF
TRBV28	TRBJ2-7	-	-	TGTGCCAGCAGTTCCATCCGAGCGGTGAGGCAGTACTTC	CASSSIRAVRQYF
TRBV28	TRBJ2-6	TRBD1	few	TGTGCCAGCAGTTCCGTTAAGGTGGGGACAGGGACCTCTGGGGCCAACGTCCTGACTTTC	CASSSVKVGTGTSGANVLTF
TRBV7-9	TRBJ2-2	-	-	TGTGCCAGCAGCGGTCTGAGTGGGACGAACACCGGGGAGCTGTTTTTT	CASSGLSGTNTGELFF
TRBV20-1	TRBJ1-3	-	few	TGCAGTCTACTCAACAACTCTGGAAACACCATATATTTT	CSLLNNSGNTIYF
TRBV4-3	TRBJ2-2	TRBD1	few	TGCGCCAGCAGCCCGCTCGACAGGGGGCTGGGCGGGGAGCTGTTTTTT	CASSPLDRGLGGELFF